This TCR beta chain is drawn from a study of metastatic and nonmetastatic thyroid tumors. Study information: Comparison of repertoires was carried out across blood and tumor or nodule tissue from malignant and benign thyroid patients. Notes on the study in general: Malignant tumors reportedly showed significantly higher TCR beta diversity than benign nodules in both blood and tumor.

The V end was cut by 5 bases, the J end by 4 bases, with 16 bases between. The germline CDR1 and CDR2 sequences are DFQATT and SNEGSKA (reference sequence). The CDR3 is 14 amino acids. All patients were untreated before thyroid surgery. Per the original methods: A classifier of distant metastasis in papillary thyroid cancer was built from CDR3 differences (across clinicopathological groups). TCRdb reassembled clones from the PCR reads with MiXCR. The V and J calls and clone size come from TCRdb's table, not from the authors' own analysis. The repertoire includes about 23,000 clones, about 24% of them detected once, and 12% sits in the top ten. There are many counts of this clone. Antigen unknown. The same CDR3 arises from other DNA sequences in this sample as well.

The clonotype originates from a male donor with papillary thyroid cancer or a benign thyroid nodule (not recorded which). Some clones in this sample may be carry-over from other donors' samples. The genes are TRBV20-1 and TRBJ2-3, with a possible D match to TRBD1 (5 bases). The sequenced sample was tumor tissue. CDR3 DNA: TGCAGTGCTCAGCAGGGTTCCAGGGCAGATACGCAGTATTTT. This sequence encodes CSAQQGSRADTQYF.